A selection of T cell receptor beta chains follows, all from one sample in a study of beta chain features in type 1 diabetes. Measured with immunoSEQ multiplex PCR; TCRdb has only the in-frame clones, and not every one. This table has under 350,000 clones, 13% to 15% appearing once. The sample comprised naive CD4+ T cells from blood. All receptors derive from a man aged 30-40 years with type 1 diabetes. The CDR3 runs from the conserved cysteine through the conserved F or W. Each record gives: D gene, clone size, V gene, J gene, CDR3 DNA, CDR3 protein. A D gene is named only where the DNA matches it firmly. Only part of the rows carry a size: once, few, many, or a class if the clone is expanded.

D gene: TRBD1
clone size: few
V gene: TRBV25-1
J gene: TRBJ2-5
CDR3 DNA: TGTGCCAGCAGACAGGGGCAGGAGACCCAGTACTTC
CDR3 protein: CASRQGQETQYF

D gene: TRBD2
clone size: few
V gene: TRBV10-3
J gene: TRBJ2-7
CDR3 DNA: TGTGCCATCAGTCTCAGACTAGCGGGATCCCCAACTGGTGAGCAGTACTTC
CDR3 protein: CAISLRLAGSPTGEQYF

D gene: -
clone size: few
V gene: TRBV10-3
J gene: TRBJ2-3
CDR3 DNA: TGTGCCATCAGTGAGCCGACAGGGACTAGCACAGATACGCAGTATTTT
CDR3 protein: CAISEPTGTSTDTQYF

D gene: TRBD2
clone size: few
V gene: TRBV28
J gene: TRBJ2-1
CDR3 DNA: TGTGCCAGCATTTGGAGACTAGCGGGAGGGAATCAGTTCTTC
CDR3 protein: CASIWRLAGGNQFF

D gene: -
clone size: few
V gene: TRBV5-1
J gene: TRBJ2-3
CDR3 DNA: TGCGCCAGCAGCTTGACAGGGATGGGGGATACGCAGTATTTT
CDR3 protein: CASSLTGMGDTQYF

D gene: TRBD1
clone size: -
V gene: TRBV27
J gene: TRBJ1-1
CDR3 DNA: TGTGCCAGCAGCTCAATAGGGACAGAGAACACTGAAGCTTTCTTT
CDR3 protein: CASSSIGTENTEAFF

D gene: -
clone size: few
V gene: TRBV11-1
J gene: TRBJ2-3
CDR3 DNA: TGTGCCAGCAGCGTACTTTTCAATACGCAGTATTTT
CDR3 protein: CASSVLFNTQYF

D gene: TRBD1
clone size: -
V gene: TRBV5-4
J gene: TRBJ1-1
CDR3 DNA: TGTGCCAGCAGCTGGGACAGGGTCACTGAAGCTTTCTTT
CDR3 protein: CASSWDRVTEAFF

D gene: TRBD1
clone size: -
V gene: TRBV9
J gene: TRBJ1-1
CDR3 DNA: TGTGCCAGCAGCCCAAACAGGGGGCCCACTGAAGCTTTCTTT
CDR3 protein: CASSPNRGPTEAFF

D gene: TRBD1
clone size: -
V gene: TRBV28
J gene: TRBJ2-7
CDR3 DNA: TGTGCCAGCTTGGACAGGGGGCTGGGATACGAGCAGTACTTC
CDR3 protein: CASLDRGLGYEQYF

D gene: TRBD2
clone size: few
V gene: TRBV7-2
J gene: TRBJ2-7
CDR3 DNA: TGTGCCAGCAGCTCCGGACTAGCGGTATCCTACGAGCAGTACTTC
CDR3 protein: CASSSGLAVSYEQYF

D gene: -
clone size: -
V gene: TRBV5-4
J gene: TRBJ2-1
CDR3 DNA: TGTGCCAGCAGCTTAGGGGTAGGCCACTCCTACAATGAGCAGTTCTTC
CDR3 protein: CASSLGVGHSYNEQFF

D gene: -
clone size: few
V gene: TRBV29-1
J gene: TRBJ2-1
CDR3 DNA: TGCAGCGTTGAACCGGGGATCTTGGGTTACAATGAGCAGTTCTTC
CDR3 protein: CSVEPGILGYNEQFF

D gene: -
clone size: -
V gene: TRBV25-1
J gene: TRBJ2-2
CDR3 DNA: TGTGCCAGCACCGAATCAGGGGAGTCATATCTCCCCGGGGAGCTGTTTTTT
CDR3 protein: CASTESGESYLPGELFF

D gene: -
clone size: few
V gene: TRBV27
J gene: TRBJ2-5
CDR3 DNA: TGTGCCAGCAGTTTATCGGGCGGGATAAAGACCCAGTACTTC
CDR3 protein: CASSLSGGIKTQYF

D gene: -
clone size: few
V gene: TRBV5-1
J gene: TRBJ1-1
CDR3 DNA: TGCGCCAGCAAATTACAGGATGACACTGAAGCTTTCTTT
CDR3 protein: CASKLQDDTEAFF

D gene: -
clone size: -
V gene: TRBV5-1
J gene: TRBJ2-2
CDR3 DNA: TGCGCCAGCAGCTTGGGACAGGTGAACACCGGGGAGCTGTTTTTT
CDR3 protein: CASSLGQVNTGELFF

D gene: TRBD2
clone size: -
V gene: TRBV4-3
J gene: TRBJ2-7
CDR3 DNA: TGCGCCAGCAGCCAAGAACGGGAGGACTCCTACGAGCAGTACTTC
CDR3 protein: CASSQEREDSYEQYF

D gene: -
clone size: -
V gene: TRBV18
J gene: TRBJ2-3
CDR3 DNA: TGTGCCAGCTCACCACGAGGGGAGGTCACAGATACGCAGTATTTT
CDR3 protein: CASSPRGEVTDTQYF

D gene: -
clone size: few
V gene: TRBV18
J gene: TRBJ2-5
CDR3 DNA: TGTGCCAGCTCACCGTCGACAGTTCAGGCGGAGACCCAGTACTTC
CDR3 protein: CASSPSTVQAETQYF

D gene: TRBD2
clone size: -
V gene: TRBV2
J gene: TRBJ2-1
CDR3 DNA: TGTGCCAGCAGTTTACTAGCGGTAATGCGGTTCTTC
CDR3 protein: CASSLLAVMRFF

D gene: -
clone size: -
V gene: TRBV7-9
J gene: TRBJ2-1
CDR3 DNA: TGTGCCAGCAGCGAGGTTTTGATCGCATACAATGAGCAGTTCTTC
CDR3 protein: CASSEVLIAYNEQFF

D gene: -
clone size: few
V gene: TRBV15
J gene: TRBJ2-1
CDR3 DNA: TGTGCCACCAGCGTTACAGGGAGGGTTTACAATGAGCAGTTCTTC
CDR3 protein: CATSVTGRVYNEQFF

D gene: TRBD1
clone size: few
V gene: TRBV6-1
J gene: TRBJ2-4
CDR3 DNA: TGTGCCAGTACTCTGACAGGGCAAGCCAAAAACATTCAGTACTTC
CDR3 protein: CASTLTGQAKNIQYF

D gene: TRBD2
clone size: -
V gene: TRBV7-9
J gene: TRBJ2-1
CDR3 DNA: TGTGCCAGCAGCTTAGCGGGGGGACTAGCGGGAGTTGAGCAGTTCTTC
CDR3 protein: CASSLAGGLAGVEQFF

D gene: TRBD1
clone size: -
V gene: TRBV13
J gene: TRBJ2-7
CDR3 DNA: TGTGCCAGCAGCAGAGGACAGGGCAAGATCGGCGAGCAGTACTTC
CDR3 protein: CASSRGQGKIGEQYF